The table lists the clone carrying this T cell receptor beta chain with a few counts. The J segment lost 5 bases and the V segment lost 9 bases, leaving 14 bases of the junction unmatched. CDR3 length: 15 residues. The germline V gene has CDR1 LNHDA and CDR2 SQIVND (reference sequence). The sample originates from a study of T cell changes during pregnancy in multiple sclerosis. Only in-frame clones appear in the TCRdb table, and some are missing; sequencing was by immunoSEQ multiplex PCR. The sample contains fewer than 90,000 clones, about 94% of which appear only once. This rearrangement joins TRBV19 to TRBJ1-1, with TRBD1 identical over 8 bases. The receptor was derived from a female donor with multiple sclerosis, enrolled in a pregnancy study. This sample comprised peripheral blood, obtained in the third trimester of pregnancy. The CDR3 sequence: CASLTGGSGHTEAFF. CDR3 bases: TGTGCCAGCCTTACAGGGGGTTCGGGTCATACTGAAGCTTTCTTT.